The 6 T cell receptor beta chains presented below share a single source sample, sequenced in a study of regulatory T cells in long-lasting Graves disease. Relying on iRepertoire HTBI primers and Arm-PCR of CDR3 regions, the team built TCR beta libraries. TCRdb called the multiplex PCR reads again in MiXCR, with one record for every CDR3 protein. The sample lists a few hundred thousand distinct CDR3 sequences, roughly a sixth occurring once. Time point described: newly diagnosed GD, antithyroid drugs for less than 3 months. PBMC RNA was the source of the TCR library. These sequences were also reported in another study, on T cells in Graves' hyperthyroidism and ophthalmopathy.

The sequences come from peripheral blood mononuclear cells (PBMCs), collected at new diagnosis, from a patient treated with antithyroid drugs. Receptor source: a man in his forties or fifties with Graves disease.

This chain links TRBV7-3 with TRBJ2-3, with 7 bases fitting TRBD2. This CDR3 has 15 residues. The V segment lost 1 base and the J segment 1 base; nucleotides outside the gene matches: 2. In germline, CDR1 is SGHTA, CDR2 FQGTGA. The CDR3 reads CASSLNRGGTDTQYF. For the CDR3, the DNA is TGTGCCAGCAGCTTAAATCGGGGGGGCACAGATACGCAGTATTTT.

The J gene is TRBJ1-4, the V gene TRBV18; 8 nucleotides line up with TRBD1. Germline loops: CDR1 KGHSH, CDR2 LQKENI. The J segment lost 8 bases and the V segment lost 3 bases, leaving 5 bases of the junction unmatched. The CDR3 has 14 amino acids. The CDR3 loop is CASSPVGTGEKLFF. In DNA, the CDR3 is TGTGCCAGCTCACCGGTGGGGACAGGAGAAAAACTGTTTTTT.

This chain connects TRBV28 to TRBJ1-1, with D tentatively TRBD1 (5 bases). The V gene lost 7 bases and the J gene lost 6 bases, with 9 bases spanning the gap. CDR3 length equals 11 residues. Looked up from germline, CDR1 is MDHEN and CDR2 is SYDVKM. The CDR3 sequence: CASTQGAEAFF. The CDR3 region has the DNA TGTGCCAGCACCCAAGGGGCTGAAGCTTTCTTT.

Notes on this clonotype: Its ends do not fully match the called genes, so a read error is possible. This rearrangement joins TRBV11-2 to TRBJ1-1, with D tentatively TRBD1 (5 bases). The CDR3 totals 15 residues. Germline CDR1 SGHAT, CDR2 FQNNGV. CDR3 residues: CANSFREGASTEAFF. DNA of the CDR3: TGTGCCAACAGCTTTAGGGAAGGGGCGAGCACTGAAGCTTTCTTT.

The table lists this clonotype with many counts. The chain joins TRBV6-1 to TRBJ1-4, with 8 bases that match TRBD1. Germline V lookup: CDR1 MNHNS, CDR2 SASEGT. The junction had 12 bases not matched to a gene; V was cut back by 7 bases and J by 11 bases. This CDR3 comprises 14 residues. The CDR3 here is CASTQDRASDKLFF. The CDR3 DNA reads as TGTGCCAGCACGCAGGACAGGGCCTCCGATAAACTGTTTTTT.

This clonotype appeared a few times. CDR3 protein: CASSAQITGTELFF. CDR3 DNA: TGTGCCAGCAGCGCCCAAATTACAGGGACGGAGCTGTTTTTT. This chain joins TRBV9 and TRBJ2-2, with D possibly TRBD1 on 6 matching bases. The CDR3 totals 14 residues. Germline V gene sequence: CDR1 SGDLS, CDR2 YYNGEE. V was shortened by 3 bases and J by 10 bases, with 16 bases between the two germline ends.